The T cell receptor beta chain described here comes from a study of blood T cell repertoires in COVID-19. Study overall: Acute and convalescent COVID-19 specimens originated in the United States, Italy and Spain.

TCRdb keeps only in-frame clones here, not all; method: immunoSEQ multiplex PCR. The sample shows tens of thousands of clones, 60% to 85% of them seen only once. The germline gives CDR1 SEHNR, CDR2 FQNEAQ (reference sequence). This CDR3 region has 16 residues. V shed 5 bases and J shed 0 bases, with 14 bases lying between them. The receptor was derived from a human donor in a cohort sampled during active COVID-19. The specimen sequenced was peripheral blood. The chain joins TRBV7-9 to TRBJ1-3, with TRBD1 as a possible D gene (6 bases). CDR3 residues: CASSPQTGYSGNTIYF. Written as DNA, the CDR3 is TGTGCCAGCAGCCCCCAGACAGGCTACTCTGGAAACACCATATATTTT.